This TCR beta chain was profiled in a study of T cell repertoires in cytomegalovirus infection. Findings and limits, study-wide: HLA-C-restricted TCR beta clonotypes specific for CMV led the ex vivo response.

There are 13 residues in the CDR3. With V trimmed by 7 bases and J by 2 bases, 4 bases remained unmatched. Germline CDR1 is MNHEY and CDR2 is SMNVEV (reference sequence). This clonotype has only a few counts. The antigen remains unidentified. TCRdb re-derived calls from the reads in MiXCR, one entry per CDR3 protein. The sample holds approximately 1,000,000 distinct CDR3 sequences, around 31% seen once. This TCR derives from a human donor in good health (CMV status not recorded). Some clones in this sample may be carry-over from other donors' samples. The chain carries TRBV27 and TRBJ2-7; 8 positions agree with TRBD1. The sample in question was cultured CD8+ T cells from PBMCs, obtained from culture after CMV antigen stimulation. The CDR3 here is CASMGTGTYEQYF. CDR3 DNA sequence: TGTGCCAGCATGGGGACAGGAACCTACGAGCAGTACTTC.